This is a list of T cell receptor beta chains from one sample in a study of CD8 T cells in Susac syndrome. TCRdb re-derived calls from the immunoSEQ multiplex PCR reads in MiXCR, one entry per CDR3 protein. Counted here are over 150,000 distinct CDR3 sequences, around 94% occurring once; the ten biggest clones make up approximately 0.099%. Material for sequencing was CD4+ T cells from PBMCs. Source of these receptors: a human donor with Susac syndrome. CDR3s leave out the opening cysteine and the closing phenylalanine or tryptophan. The order of the fields is CDR3 length, V gene, J gene, CDR3 protein.

len: 11
v_gene: TRBV20-1
j_gene: TRBJ2-4
CDR3aa: SRQGWAKNIQY

len: 16
v_gene: TRBV7-5
j_gene: TRBJ2-6
CDR3aa: ISVPEAPRGSGANVLT

len: 15
v_gene: TRBV6-2/TRBV6-3
j_gene: TRBJ2-1
CDR3aa: ASSYPVRGRPGNEQF

len: 9
v_gene: TRBV29-1
j_gene: TRBJ1-4
CDR3aa: SVSTNEKLF

len: 14
v_gene: TRBV20-1
j_gene: TRBJ2-1
CDR3aa: SARGQGIESYNEQF

len: 10
v_gene: TRBV30
j_gene: TRBJ1-2
CDR3aa: AWSVSSYGYT

len: 11
v_gene: TRBV10-2
j_gene: TRBJ2-7
CDR3aa: ASSEGWSYEQY

len: 15
v_gene: TRBV28
j_gene: TRBJ2-4
CDR3aa: ASSLYTGTGNKNIQY

len: 12
v_gene: TRBV9
j_gene: TRBJ2-7
CDR3aa: ASSVAPNTYEQY

len: 11
v_gene: TRBV20-1
j_gene: TRBJ1-4
CDR3aa: SALQGADEKLF

len: 10
v_gene: TRBV20-1
j_gene: TRBJ1-4
CDR3aa: SARAQNEKLF

len: 11
v_gene: TRBV11-2
j_gene: TRBJ2-5
CDR3aa: ASSEGLEETQY

len: 12
v_gene: TRBV20-1
j_gene: TRBJ1-1
CDR3aa: SARGTQGITEAF

len: 13
v_gene: TRBV7-9
j_gene: TRBJ2-1
CDR3aa: ASRGTRSSYNEQF

len: 13
v_gene: TRBV28
j_gene: TRBJ2-7
CDR3aa: ASSSAWGGSYEQY

len: 12
v_gene: TRBV7-2
j_gene: TRBJ1-1
CDR3aa: ASSLKGLNTEAF

len: 14
v_gene: TRBV7-2
j_gene: TRBJ2-4
CDR3aa: ASTLSGFRAKNIQY

len: 11
v_gene: TRBV12-3/TRBV12-4
j_gene: TRBJ1-2
CDR3aa: ASSLNSLSGYT

len: 12
v_gene: TRBV24-1
j_gene: TRBJ2-2
CDR3aa: ATSAGGHTGELF

len: 15
v_gene: TRBV15
j_gene: TRBJ2-1
CDR3aa: ATSREVGRQGIGEQF

len: 12
v_gene: TRBV5-1
j_gene: TRBJ1-1
CDR3aa: ASSGATGGTEAF

len: 10
v_gene: TRBV30
j_gene: TRBJ2-7
CDR3aa: AWSVMLYEQY

len: 11
v_gene: TRBV7-9
j_gene: TRBJ2-7
CDR3aa: ASSLSAGDEQY

len: 13
v_gene: TRBV5-1
j_gene: TRBJ2-6
CDR3aa: ASSLRRSGANVLT

len: 14
v_gene: TRBV6-6
j_gene: TRBJ1-5
CDR3aa: ASSFLRGLGDQPQH

len: 13
v_gene: TRBV20-1
j_gene: TRBJ1-2
CDR3aa: SARWRGISGYGYT

len: 11
v_gene: TRBV30
j_gene: TRBJ1-2
CDR3aa: AWSIGTDYGYT

len: 13
v_gene: TRBV29-1
j_gene: TRBJ2-1
CDR3aa: SVEDPAGLANEQF

len: 14
v_gene: TRBV7-6
j_gene: TRBJ2-7
CDR3aa: ASSLGRSWLTGEQY

len: 11
v_gene: TRBV30
j_gene: TRBJ1-5
CDR3aa: AWGTGLDQPQH

len: 10
v_gene: TRBV5-1
j_gene: TRBJ2-7
CDR3aa: ASSFSTGEQY

len: 16
v_gene: TRBV28
j_gene: TRBJ2-7
CDR3aa: ASSLGIRLAGGDYEQY

len: 13
v_gene: TRBV5-4
j_gene: TRBJ2-5
CDR3aa: ASSFPGRPQETQY